This entry features one T cell receptor (beta chain) sequence. Primers for the PCR totalled 60 Vbeta and 13 Jbeta. The method was immunoSEQ multiplex PCR; TCRdb's version includes in-frame clones alone and lacks a portion of them. The data contain about 110,000 clones, around three quarters of them singletons. Germline trimming cut 0 bases from V and 1 base from J; bases unmatched to any gene: 8. This CDR3 is 18 amino acids long. CDR1 is PRHDT, CDR2 FYEKMQ, per germline (reference sequence). The sample belongs to a study of cytomegalovirus exposure and HLA in healthy donors. Unrecorded immune exposures were likely, despite nominal health at sampling.

This TCR derives from a man younger than 45 in good health and CMV-seronegative. The chain links TRBV13 to TRBJ2-2; the match to TRBD2 covers 7 bases. Sequenced input: PBMCs. As DNA, the CDR3 is TGTGCCAGCAGCTTAGGTCTTTCGGGACTACAGAACACCGGGGAGCTGTTTTTT. It is translated as CASSLGLSGLQNTGELFF. Full variable domain (outside the CDR3, taken from reference TRBV13 and TRBJ2-2): AAGVIQSPRHLIKEKRETATLKCYPIPRHDTVYWYQQGPGQDPQFLISFYEKMQSDKGSIPDRFSAQQFSDYHSELNMSSLELGDSALYFCASSLGLSGLQNTGELFFGEGSRLTVL.